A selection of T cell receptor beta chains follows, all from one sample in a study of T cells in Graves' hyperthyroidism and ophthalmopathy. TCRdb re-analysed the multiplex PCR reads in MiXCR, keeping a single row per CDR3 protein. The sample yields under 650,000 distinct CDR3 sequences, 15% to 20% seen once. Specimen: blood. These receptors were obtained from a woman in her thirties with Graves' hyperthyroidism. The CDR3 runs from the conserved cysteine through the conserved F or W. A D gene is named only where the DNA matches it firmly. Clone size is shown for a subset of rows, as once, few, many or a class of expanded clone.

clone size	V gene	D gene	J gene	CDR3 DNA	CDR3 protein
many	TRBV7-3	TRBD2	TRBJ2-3	TGTGCCAGCAGCCCACCACCGGGACTAGCGGGAGGAAACCGAGCTAGCACAGATACGCAGTATTTT	CASSPPPGLAGGNRASTDTQYF
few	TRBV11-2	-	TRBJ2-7	TGTGCCAGCAGCTTAGTAGGGCAGGGTTCCTACGAGCAGTACTTC	CASSLVGQGSYEQYF
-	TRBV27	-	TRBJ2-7	TGTGCCAGCACCCTACTCCCAGTTAATTTCTACGAGCAGTACTTC	CASTLLPVNFYEQYF
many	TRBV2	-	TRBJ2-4	TGTGCCAGTACCATTCAAGGGTTACCCAAAAACATTCAGTACTTC	CASTIQGLPKNIQYF
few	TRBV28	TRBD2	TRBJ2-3	TGTGCCAGCACCTCTCCCGGGGGCGGGAGGCCGGGGGATACGCAGTATTTT	CASTSPGGGRPGDTQYF
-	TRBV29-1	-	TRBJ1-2	TGCAGCGTTGAAGACTCAGCCTTCTATGGCTACACCTTC	CSVEDSAFYGYTF
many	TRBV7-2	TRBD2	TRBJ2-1	TGTGCCAGCAGCTTAGTAGGTAGGACTAGCAGAGCTGCTGAGCAGTTCTTC	CASSLVGRTSRAAEQFF
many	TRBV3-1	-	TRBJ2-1	TGTGCCAGCAGCCAGTCCGGGACGAATGAGCAGTTCTTC	CASSQSGTNEQFF
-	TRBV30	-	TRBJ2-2	TGTGCCTGCCTTCGTAAAGGAGGGCCGTGGGGCACCGGGGAGCTGTTTTTT	CACLRKGGPWGTGELFF
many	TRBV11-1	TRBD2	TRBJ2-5	TGTGCCAGCAGCTTAACATTAGCGGGAGAGACCCAGTACTTC	CASSLTLAGETQYF
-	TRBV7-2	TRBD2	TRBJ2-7	TGTGCCAGCAGCTTACAAGGGGTAGCGGGAGTCTACGAGCAGTACTTC	CASSLQGVAGVYEQYF
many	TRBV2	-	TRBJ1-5	TGTGCCAGCAGGGAACGGGAGGATCAGCCCCAGCATTTT	CASREREDQPQHF
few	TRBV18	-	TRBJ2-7	TGTGCCAGCTCGACCGGGAGCGGTGAGCAGTACTTC	CASSTGSGEQYF
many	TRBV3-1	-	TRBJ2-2	TGTGCCAGCAGCCAGGGCACCGGGGAGCTGTTTTTT	CASSQGTGELFF
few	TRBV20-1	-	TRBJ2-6	TGCAGTGCTAGAACCGGCTCTGGGGCCAACGTCCTGACTTTC	CSARTGSGANVLTF
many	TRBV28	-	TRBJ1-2	TGTGCCAGCAGAGCCACCGGGCCGGGCTATGGCTACACCTTC	CASRATGPGYGYTF
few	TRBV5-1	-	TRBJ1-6	TGCGCCAGCAGAGACTCGAGCTCCTATAATTCACCCCTCCACTTT	CASRDSSSYNSPLHF
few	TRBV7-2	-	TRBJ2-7	TGTGCCAGCAGCTTAGCGCCTACAGACCCACCCTACGAGCAGTACTTC	CASSLAPTDPPYEQYF
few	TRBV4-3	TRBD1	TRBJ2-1	TGCGCCAGCAGCCAGCGACAGGGGTTAAAGCAGTTCTTC	CASSQRQGLKQFF
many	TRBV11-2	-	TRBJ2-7	TGTGCCAGCAGCCTCCCCGGGCTATACGAGCAGTACTTC	CASSLPGLYEQYF
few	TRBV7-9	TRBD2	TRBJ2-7	TGTGCCAGCAGCTACTTAGCGGGAGGGATCTACGAGCAGTACTTC	CASSYLAGGIYEQYF
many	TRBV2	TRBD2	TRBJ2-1	TGTGCCAGCAGACTACTAGCGGGGGGGTCCTACAATGAGCAGTTCTTC	CASRLLAGGSYNEQFF
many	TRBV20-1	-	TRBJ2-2	TGCAGTGCTAGATGGGGGGCCGGGGAGCTGTTTTTT	CSARWGAGELFF
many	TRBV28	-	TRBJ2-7	TGTGCCAGCAGTCACGAGGCAGGGGCCTACGAGCAGTACTTC	CASSHEAGAYEQYF
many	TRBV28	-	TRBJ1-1	TGTGCCAGCAGTCTGGGACGGGTTAACACTGAAGCTTTCTTT	CASSLGRVNTEAFF
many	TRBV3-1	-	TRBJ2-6	TGTGCCAGCAGCGCCCGGGACCGATCGGCGACGGGGGCCAACGTCCTGACTTTC	CASSARDRSATGANVLTF
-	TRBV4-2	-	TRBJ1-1	TGTGCCAGCAGCCAAGATTGGGGGGGGGAGGGTATGAACACTGAAGCTTTCTTT	CASSQDWGGEGMNTEAFF
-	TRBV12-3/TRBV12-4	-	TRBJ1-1	TGTGCCAGCAGTTTGGCAGGGAAGACTGAAGCTTTCTTT	CASSLAGKTEAFF
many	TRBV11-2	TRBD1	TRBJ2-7	TGTGCCAGCAGCCCAACAGGGGACTACGAGCAGTACTTC	CASSPTGDYEQYF
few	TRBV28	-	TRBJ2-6	TGTGCCAGCGAATCCTGGGGGGACATCTCTGGGGCCAACGTCCTGACTTTC	CASESWGDISGANVLTF
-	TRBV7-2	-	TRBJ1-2	TGTGCCAGCAGCTTCTTGTTCTCTGGCTACACCTTC	CASSFLFSGYTF
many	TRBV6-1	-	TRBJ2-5	TGTGCCAGCAGCACCCTCAGGGCGGGAGAGACCCAGTACTTC	CASSTLRAGETQYF
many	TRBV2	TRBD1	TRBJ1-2	TGTGCCAGCAGTGTAGACAGGGTGGGTGGCTACACCTTC	CASSVDRVGGYTF
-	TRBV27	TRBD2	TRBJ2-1	TGTGCCAGCAGTCCCCCCGGGAGGGCCTCCATCAATGAGCAGTTCTTC	CASSPPGRASINEQFF
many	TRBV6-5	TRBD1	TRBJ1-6	TGTGCCAGCAGTTTCACAGGGGGGAATTCACCCCTCCACTTT	CASSFTGGNSPLHF
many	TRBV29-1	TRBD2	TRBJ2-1	TGCAGCGTTGAAGCGGATAGCGGGAACCCCTCCCATGAGCAGTTCTTC	CSVEADSGNPSHEQFF
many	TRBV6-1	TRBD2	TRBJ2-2	TGTGCCAGCAGTTCTCTAGCGGGAGACCCCGGGGAGCTGTTTTTT	CASSSLAGDPGELFF
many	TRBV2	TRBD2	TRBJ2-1	TGTGCCAGCACAGGCGGGAGTAAGCAGTTCTTC	CASTGGSKQFF
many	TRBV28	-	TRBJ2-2	TGTGCCAGCAGTTTATTAGTCTTGGGCAGCACCGGGGAGCTGTTTTTT	CASSLLVLGSTGELFF
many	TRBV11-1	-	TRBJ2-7	TGTGCCAGCAGCTCGGGGGTCGGATCCTACGAGCAGTACTTC	CASSSGVGSYEQYF
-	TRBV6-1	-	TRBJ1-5	TGTGCCAGCTCTTCCCGCAGTGGGGGGTCCAGTCAGCCCCAGCATTTT	CASSSRSGGSSQPQHF
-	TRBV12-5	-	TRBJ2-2	TGTGCTAGTGGTTTGGTACGCTGGGGGGGCACGAACACCGGGGAGCTGTTTTTT	CASGLVRWGGTNTGELFF
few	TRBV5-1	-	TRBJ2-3	TGCGCCAGCAGCTTGGGCGGAGGGGCGAGCGATACGCAGTATTTT	CASSLGGGASDTQYF
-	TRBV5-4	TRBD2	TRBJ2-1	TGTGCCAGCAGCAGACCCGGGACAGTGGGACTAGCCAAGGGGAATGAGCAGTTCTTC	CASSRPGTVGLAKGNEQFF
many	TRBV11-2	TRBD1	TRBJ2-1	TGTGCCAGCAGGCCCGCCGGGACAGGGGGCTATGAGCAGTTCTTC	CASRPAGTGGYEQFF